Here is one T cell receptor beta chain with its context. Its matching antigen is unknown. These data come from a study of cytomegalovirus exposure and HLA in healthy donors. The primer mix had 60 Vbeta and 13 Jbeta primers. TCRdb's table, derived via immunoSEQ multiplex PCR, lists solely in-frame clones and lacks some. Of some 150,000 clones in the sample, less than 80% were seen once. The CDR3 sequence is 15 residues long. The ends lost 2 bases at V and 4 bases at J; junction bases unmatched: 6. CDR1 and CDR2 (germline): SGHNT, YYREEE (reference sequence). Study-level points and caveats: Productive status was seen about 87% or about 30% of the time for most TCR beta V segments in an earlier analysis. In vitro assays verified that a few CMV-associated chains recognized CMV antigens specifically. As a later analysis revealed, most CMV-associated TCR beta chains appeared HLA-restricted. The study labeled about 160 TCR beta chains cytomegalovirus-associated.

This TCR came from a man aged 40-49 years in good health and CMV-seronegative. The chain carries TRBV5-4 and TRBJ2-1; 7 bases map to TRBD1. The sample consisted of PBMCs. The CDR3 DNA is TGTGCCAGCAGCTTCCGGGACAGACTTTACAATGAGCAGTTCTTC. Amino acids: CASSFRDRLYNEQFF.